This TCR beta chain was identified during a study of OX40 agonist ivuxolimab in advanced cancers. TCRdb keeps only in-frame clones here, not all; method: immunoSEQ multiplex PCR. The table records about 50,000 clones, 70% to 80% of them present only once. Germline V CDR1 and CDR2: SGHRS, YFSETQ. The CDR3 length is 17 residues. V shed 7 bases and J shed 6 bases, with 25 bases lying between them. The sample holds a few counts of this clone. The sample was CD4+ or CD8+ T cells sorted from blood, taken in a trial of the OX40 agonist ivuxolimab. The chain has TRBV5-1 and TRBJ1-4; D is possibly TRBD1 (5 bases). The TCR sequence derives from an adult with an advanced solid tumor such as melanoma, head and neck, liver or kidney cancer. CDR3 DNA sequence: TGCGCCAGCGCCCGATCAGGCCACGGGGGATCGGATGAAAAACTGTTTTTT. This translates into CASARSGHGGSDEKLFF.